This T cell receptor beta chain was sequenced during a study of Graves' ophthalmopathy and Graves' hyperthyroidism. Turning to the study itself: Peripheral blood samples were taken at initial diagnosis, before any treatment.

Amplified TCR beta CDR3 regions were obtained using RNA transcripts as template. First-round RT-PCR used HTBI primers; second-round multiplex PCR followed. TCRdb fed the multiplex PCR reads into MiXCR, producing one record per CDR3 protein. The table lists roughly 170,000 distinct CDR3 sequences, approximately 40% of them singletons. Germline CDR1 and CDR2: MNHNS and SASEGT. The CDR3 spans 13 residues. The V segment lost 5 bases and the J segment 5 bases; nucleotides outside the gene matches: 4. Excluded: other autoimmune disease, uncontrolled infection, pregnancy or lactation. The PBMCs had their origin in 7.5 to 10 ml of fresh peripheral blood.

The clonotype originates from a man younger than 45 with Graves' ophthalmopathy. The chain recombines TRBV6-1 with TRBJ2-5; 8 positions match TRBD1. Specimen: peripheral blood. In DNA form, the CDR3 reads TGTGCCAGCAGTACAGGGGGAGGCGAGACCCAGTACTTC. Its translation: CASSTGGGETQYF.